This T cell receptor (beta chain) came from a study of blood T cells in healthy people across ages. Per-sample PBMC isolation yielded at least 6.5 million cells. Through a sample-barcoded 5' primer and a J-beta primer mix, a second PCR was run for roughly 6 to 11 cycles. The template-switch adaptor was a 5' adaptor with 12 random nucleotides. It tagged each cDNA molecule. TCRdb passed the 5' RACE reads through MiXCR, listing each CDR3 protein once. This table has fewer than 950,000 distinct CDR3 sequences, 35% to 40% appearing once. CDR3 length equals 16 residues. CDR1 and CDR2 from the germline V gene are MNHNS and SASEGT. The V end was cut by 4 bases, the J end by 2 bases, with 15 bases between. This clonotype has just a few counts. Its antigen is not identified. General observations from the study: Getting older went along with TCR beta diversity per million T cells dropping roughly linearly. It was held that the diversity estimates obtained from one million T cells were underestimates.

The source material was blood. This clonotype was sampled from a man aged 18 to 29 in good health. This chain connects TRBV6-1 to TRBJ1-5; D unclear. The CDR3 is CASSGSGGPGNQPQHF. CDR3 nucleotide sequence: TGTGCCAGCAGTGGCTCGGGAGGGCCGGGCAATCAGCCCCAGCATTTT.